The TCR beta chain described here comes from a study of shared clonotypes between healthy human individuals. Study information: Each donor's CD8 memory used one plate, CD8 naive two, each CD4 subset three.

The germline V gene encodes CDR1 SGDLS and CDR2 YYNGEE. V trimming: 4 bases; J trimming: 7 bases; junction bases outside the gene matches: 15. This CDR3 has 16 amino acids. Original data processing: For the immunoSEQ data, sequences were junction-only without quality scores, so filtering differed. The method was immunoSEQ multiplex PCR; TCRdb's version includes in-frame clones alone and lacks a portion of them. V and J calls and clone size come straight from that table; D and trimming were deduced from the DNA. The sample has about 1 million clones; 65% to 75% are singletons. This receptor was taken from a man younger than 30 in good health. The rearrangement uses TRBV9 and TRBJ2-7, with 9 bases that match TRBD2. The sample comprised memory CD4+ T cells sorted from blood. This sample's subset: CD45RA-negative fraction. CDR3 sequence reads: CASSPRVSGSLGEQYF. The CDR3 nucleotides read TGTGCCAGCAGCCCCCGCGTTAGCGGGAGCCTCGGTGAGCAGTACTTC.